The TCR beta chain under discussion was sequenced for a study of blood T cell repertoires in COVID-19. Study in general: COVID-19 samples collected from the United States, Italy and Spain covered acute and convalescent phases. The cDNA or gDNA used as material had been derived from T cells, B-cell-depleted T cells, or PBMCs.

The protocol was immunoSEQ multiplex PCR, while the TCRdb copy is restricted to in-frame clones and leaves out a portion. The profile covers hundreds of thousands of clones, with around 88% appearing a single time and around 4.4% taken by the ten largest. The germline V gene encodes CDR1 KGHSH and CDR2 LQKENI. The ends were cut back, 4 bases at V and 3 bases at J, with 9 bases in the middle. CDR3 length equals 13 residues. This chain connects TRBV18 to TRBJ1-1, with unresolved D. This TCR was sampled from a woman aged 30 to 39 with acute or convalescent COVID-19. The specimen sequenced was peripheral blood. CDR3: CASSLDEDTEAFF. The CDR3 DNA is TGTGCCAGCTCACTTGATGAGGACACTGAAGCTTTCTTT.